Detailed here is one TCR beta chain. As yet, its antigen is unknown. This CDR3 contains 15 residues. V was pared by 4 bases and J by 0 bases, with 7 bases of the junction left unmatched. Germline assignment: CDR1 GTSNPN and CDR2 SVGIG (reference sequence). Only in-frame clones appear in the TCRdb table, and some are missing; sequencing was by immunoSEQ multiplex PCR. Here the sample spans over 95,000 clones, around 93% being singletons. The sample originates from a study of siplizumab effects on memory and regulatory T cells. Findings and caveats of the study: Left unconfirmed was the suppressive function of proliferating Tregs from siplizumab cultures.

This chain joins TRBV30 and TRBJ2-3; 7 positions agree with TRBD1. The sequence came from a human donor in good health. Material: non-Treg CD4+ T cells sorted from blood. CDR3 coding DNA: TGTGCCTGGATTCCGGGACAGACGAGCACAGATACGCAGTATTTT. The encoded protein is CAWIPGQTSTDTQYF.